Following are 8 T cell receptor beta chains from one sample sequenced in a study of shared clonotypes between healthy human individuals. Sequencing used immunoSEQ multiplex PCR; TCRdb keeps in-frame clones, though not all of them. The table has around 2,000,000 clones, roughly 95% seen once. Material: naive CD4+ T cells sorted from blood. Subset here: CD45RA+ positively selected. These receptors originate from a man younger than 35 in good health.

This sequence joins TRBV27 and TRBJ2-3, with D possibly called TRBD1 or TRBD2 (5 bases each). V gave up 11 bases and J gave up 1 base, with 16 bases separating them. Germline V gene data show CDR1 as MNHEY and CDR2 as SMNVEV (reference sequence). The CDR3 covers 14 residues. CDR3 nucleotides: TGTGCCGTCGGGTCCGGGGCTGGCACAGATACGCAGTATTTT. This codes for CAVGSGAGTDTQYF.

A note on this clone: Other DNA variants within this sample encode the same CDR3. This sequence joins TRBV5-1 and TRBJ2-1, with D unclear. The CDR3 is 15 residues long. V was shortened by 0 bases and J by 3 bases, with 10 bases between the two germline ends. Germline values: CDR1 SGHRS, CDR2 YFSETQ. The CDR3 bases are TGCGCCAGCAGCTTGGTGGCGGTTAGCTACAATGAGCAGTTCTTC. Encoded protein: CASSLVAVSYNEQFF.

This clone was recorded only once. This chain joins TRBV9 and TRBJ2-7; possibly TRBD1 or TRBD2 for D (6 bases each). This CDR3 spans 18 amino acids. V was pared by 4 bases and J by 7 bases, with 30 bases between. Germline-derived CDR1 and CDR2 are SGDLS and YYNGEE. CDR3 loop: CASSSNKGGLPLMREQYF. In nucleotides, the CDR3 is TGTGCCAGCAGCTCTAACAAAGGGGGACTCCCCCTAATGCGAGAGCAGTACTTC.

V and J are TRBV9 and TRBJ2-6, with no clear D. The CDR3 runs 15 residues. V lost 0 bases, J lost 2 bases, and 6 bases lay in between. The germline V gene has CDR1 SGDLS and CDR2 YYNGEE. The CDR3: CASSVGWAGANVLTF. The CDR3 DNA reads as TGTGCCAGCAGCGTAGGATGGGCTGGGGCCAACGTCCTGACTTTC.

Note on this clone: A read error may account for a junction end that differs from germline. V usage is TRBV7-7 and J usage is TRBJ2-1, with 8 bases fitting TRBD2. The germline V gene encodes CDR1 SSHAT and CDR2 FNYEAQ (reference sequence). This CDR3 has 14 amino acids. CDR3 residues: CASSLTPGLDEQFF. The CDR3 bases are TGTGCTAGCAGCTTGACGCCGGGACTAGATGAGCAGTTCTTC.

The V and J genes are TRBV5-1 and TRBJ2-7; D is perhaps TRBD2 (6 bases). The V end was cut by 5 bases, the J end by 6 bases, with 21 bases between. The CDR3 is 15 amino acids. Germline V gene lookup returns CDR1 SGHRS and CDR2 YFSETQ. CDR3 nucleotide sequence: TGCGCCAGCAGGGGCGGGATCTCTTCCCCGCTCGAGCAGTACTTC. Its translation: CASRGGISSPLEQYF.

The V gene is TRBV5-1, the J gene TRBJ2-5; 7 nucleotides line up with TRBD1. The germline V gene encodes CDR1 SGHRS and CDR2 YFSETQ. This CDR3 has 15 residues. The V segment lost 0 bases and the J segment 5 bases; nucleotides outside the gene matches: 7. CDR3 region: CASSLADRALETQYF. The CDR3 region has the DNA TGCGCCAGCAGCTTGGCCGACAGGGCATTGGAGACCCAGTACTTC.

The rearrangement uses TRBV10-3 and TRBJ1-5; D remains unclear. The CDR3 contains 14 residues. Trimming stripped 8 bases from V and 4 bases from J, with 15 bases between. Germline CDR1 and CDR2: ENHRY and SYGVKD. The CDR3 DNA reads as TGTGCCATCTACAGCGGCCTCCCTAATCAGCCCCAGCATTTT. This sequence encodes CAIYSGLPNQPQHF.